Shown below are 30 T cell receptor beta chains from a single sample sequenced in a study of metastatic and nonmetastatic thyroid tumors (dated by TCRdb to between 2020 and 2021). Library prep was done by PCR. TCRdb names Illumina HiSeq 4000 as the instrument used. TCRdb passed the public sequencing reads through fastp at Q25 and MiXCR, retaining productive beta sequences. The table for this sample lists fewer than 8,000 clones; about 19% of them were counted only once. Of the sample, around 10% is held by the ten largest clones. Before undergoing thyroid surgery, none of the patients had been given any kind of treatment. The specimen was adjacent normal tissue. Receptor source: a female donor with papillary thyroid cancer or a benign thyroid nodule (not recorded which). Some clones in this sample may be carry-over from other donors' samples.

V gene TRBV28 combines with J gene TRBJ2-7, with 9 bases aligning to TRBD1. V gave up 6 bases and J gave up 4 bases; unmatched junction bases: 7. This CDR3 contains 14 residues. Germline V CDR1 and CDR2: MDHEN, SYDVKM. The CDR3 loop reads CASRLPGQGYEQYF. CDR3 nucleotide sequence: TGTGCCAGCAGGCTACCGGGACAGGGTTACGAGCAGTACTTC. The full variable domain, its missing parts supplied by reference TRBV28 and TRBJ2-7, is DVKVTQSSRYLVKRTGEKVFLECVQDMDHENMFWYRQDPGLGLRLIYFSYDVKMKEKGDIPEGYSVSREKKERFSLILESASTNQTSMYLCASRLPGQGYEQYFGPGTRLTVT.

The chain carries TRBV7-2 and TRBJ2-7; tentative D call: TRBD1 (5 bases). The CDR3 contains 13 residues. Trimming cost V 2 bases and J 7 bases, with 12 bases left between them. Germline CDR1 is SGHTA and CDR2 is FQGNSA. CDR3: CASSLQGIGEQYF. CDR3 nucleotides: TGTGCCAGCAGCTTACAGGGAATCGGGGAGCAGTACTTC.

This clone was recorded many times. This chain uses TRBV29-1 with TRBJ1-1; TRBD1 aligns across 10 bases. Trimming took 0 bases from V and 4 from J; bases not matched to a gene: 5. Germline lookup yields CDR1 SQVTM and CDR2 ANQGSEA. The CDR3 loop spans 15 amino acids. DNA of the CDR3: TGCAGCGTTGAAGACCGGGACAGGGGTTTCACTGAAGCTTTCTTT. Encoded protein: CSVEDRDRGFTEAFF.

This clone occurred many times. The rearrangement links TRBV29-1 to TRBJ2-7; TRBD1 matches at 9 bases. CDR3 length: 13 residues. Germline V lookup: CDR1 SQVTM, CDR2 ANQGSEA. J was trimmed by 2 bases and V by 6 bases; bases with no gene match: 5. The DNA for the CDR3 is TGCAGCGTACCGGGACAGGGAGCCTACGAGCAGTACTTC. Amino acids: CSVPGQGAYEQYF.

Relative to its sample, this clone is medium-sized (0.01 to 0.1%). This chain joins TRBV15 and TRBJ1-2; maybe TRBD1 (5 bases). In germline, CDR1 is LNHNV, CDR2 YYDKDF (reference sequence). This CDR3 comprises 14 residues. V gave up 3 bases and J gave up 6 bases, with 14 bases separating them. The CDR3 is CATSRLDSLDGYTF. The CDR3 nucleotides are TGTGCCACCAGCAGGCTTGACAGTCTAGATGGCTACACCTTC.

This clone came up a few times. The J gene is TRBJ2-2, the V gene TRBV12-3 or TRBV12-4; 11 nucleotides match TRBD1. Trimming removed 4 bases from V and 4 bases from J; junction bases left unmatched: 8. This CDR3 comprises 17 residues. The CDR3 sequence: CASSWTVGTGGTGELFF. CDR3 DNA sequence: TGTGCCAGCAGTTGGACCGTCGGGACAGGGGGCACCGGGGAGCTGTTTTTT.

This clone counts as medium-sized. The chain has TRBV11-2 and TRBJ2-2; TRBD2 matches 10 bases. Germline CDR1 and CDR2: SGHAT and FQNNGV. Trimming cost V 1 base and J 5 bases; bases outside gene matches: 7. The CDR3 loop spans 17 amino acids. CDR3 bases: TGTGCCAGCAGCTTAGGTCGGCAGCGGGGGGGAACCGGGGAGCTGTTTTTT. Translation: CASSLGRQRGGTGELFF.

V and J are TRBV2 and TRBJ2-1; 8 nucleotides match TRBD1. J lost 5 bases, V lost 8 bases, and 5 bases had no gene match. The CDR3 covers 13 residues. CDR1 and CDR2 from the germline V gene are SNHLY and FYNNEI. The CDR3 DNA is TGTGCCAGCCAGGGGGCGGTCCACAATGAGCAGTTCTTC. This encodes CASQGAVHNEQFF.

By proportion, this clone is medium-sized. The V and J genes are TRBV5-1 and TRBJ2-3; TRBD2 might be the D (6 bases). The germline V gene has CDR1 SGHRS and CDR2 YFSETQ. Trimming cost V 1 base and J 6 bases, with 21 bases left between them. This CDR3 is 17 amino acids long. CDR3: CASSLSRGLLIPDTQYF. DNA for the CDR3: TGCGCCAGCAGCTTGTCACGGGGGTTATTAATTCCGGATACGCAGTATTTT.

This clone is judged medium-sized. CDR3 loop: CASSYSNSRDSYGYTF. CDR3 in DNA: TGTGCCAGCAGTTACTCGAATTCCCGGGACAGCTATGGCTACACCTTC. The chain is built from TRBV6-6 and TRBJ1-2; TRBD1 agrees at 7 bases. The ends lost 0 bases at V and 4 bases at J; junction bases unmatched: 8. This CDR3 is built from 16 residues. Germline V CDR1 and CDR2: MNHNY, SVGAGI (reference sequence).

This clone was counted many times. It may be a read error: a sequence one base away is much more abundant. The chain uses TRBV11-3 and TRBJ2-7; D is possibly TRBD2 (6 bases). Per germline, CDR1 SGHNT and CDR2 YENEEA. The CDR3 totals 14 residues. The ends were cut back, 2 bases at V and 2 bases at J, with 10 bases in the middle. The CDR3 region is CASSLTGGAYEQYF. The CDR3 coding sequence is TGTGCCAGCAGCTTAACTGGCGGGGCCTACGAGCAGTACTTC.

The rearrangement links TRBV20-1 to TRBJ1-2; TRBD1 matches 9 bases. Losses at the gene ends were 1 base for V and 8 bases for J; bases not matched to a gene: 11. This CDR3 has 15 residues. The germline gives CDR1 DFQATT, CDR2 SNEGSKA (reference sequence). The CDR3 bases are TGCAGTGCTAGAGGAGGGACAGGGCCGGGCGAGGGCTACACCTTC. This gives the protein CSARGGTGPGEGYTF.

By frequency in the sample, this clone is medium-sized. The chain joins TRBV12-3 or TRBV12-4 to TRBJ1-2; 11 bases fit TRBD1. After removal of 3 bases from V and 5 bases from J, the junction contained 5 bases not matched to a gene. The length of the CDR3 is 15 residues. This CDR3 reads CASSFGTGGRYGYTF. The CDR3 DNA reads as TGTGCCAGCAGTTTTGGGACAGGGGGACGTTATGGCTACACCTTC.

This clone has only one observation. The V call is TRBV11-2, the J call TRBJ2-7, with a possible D match to TRBD1 (6 bases). The V end lost 5 bases, the J end lost 3 bases, and 26 bases lay between the germline ends. Germline CDR1 is SGHAT and CDR2 is FQNNGV. The CDR3 has 18 amino acids. The CDR3 loop is CASSRSGCGGESNYEQYF. Here the CDR3 DNA reads TGTGCCAGCAGCAGATCCGGGTGTGGGGGCGAGTCTAACTACGAGCAGTACTTC. The whole variable domain, remainder taken from reference TRBV11-2 and TRBJ2-7, is EAGVAQSPRYKIIEKRQSVAFWCNPISGHATLYWYQQILGQGPKLLIQFQNNGVVDDSQLPKDRFSAERLKGVDSTLKIQPAKLEDSAVYLCASSRSGCGGESNYEQYFGPGTRLTVT.

The V call is TRBV18, the J call TRBJ2-2, with TRBD1 matching over 9 bases. V was pared by 3 bases and J by 4 bases, with 6 bases of the junction left unmatched. Per germline, CDR1 KGHSH and CDR2 LQKENI. The length of the CDR3 is 16 residues. The CDR3 sequence is CASSPRQGGGTGELFF. The CDR3 nucleotides read TGTGCCAGCTCACCCAGACAGGGGGGGGGCACCGGGGAGCTGTTTTTT.

By sample fraction, this clone is medium-sized. The V and J genes are TRBV9 and TRBJ2-2; 14 positions match TRBD2. This CDR3 spans 16 amino acids. Germline lookup yields CDR1 SGDLS and CDR2 YYNGEE. Trimming at V came to 4 bases and at J to 5 bases, leaving 4 bases not matched to a gene. This CDR3 reads CASSPGLAGGTGELFF. The CDR3 region has the DNA TGTGCCAGCAGCCCCGGACTAGCGGGAGGAACCGGGGAGCTGTTTTTT.

This clone was detected only a few times. V is TRBV20-1 and J is TRBJ1-6; D uncertain. Per the germline V gene, CDR1 is DFQATT and CDR2 is SNEGSKA (reference sequence). The length of the CDR3 is 11 residues. Trimming shortened V by 3 bases and J by 14 bases, and 11 bases separated the two germline ends. The CDR3 reads CSAREGETLHF. CDR3 DNA sequence: TGCAGTGCTAGGGAGGGAGAGACCCTCCACTTT.

This clone was observed a few times. V and J are TRBV6-2 or TRBV6-3 and TRBJ2-7; 8 bases line up with TRBD2. J lost 2 bases, V lost 4 bases, and 4 bases had no gene match. The CDR3 runs 14 residues. Germline CDR1 is MNHEY and CDR2 is SVGEGT. The CDR3 DNA reads TGTGCCAGCAGTTGGTCAGCGGGAGCCTACGAGCAGTACTTC. Protein product: CASSWSAGAYEQYF.

This clone was observed many times. The chain links TRBV5-1 to TRBJ2-5; 11 nucleotides agree with TRBD2. The CDR3 spans 15 residues. CDR1 and CDR2 from the germline V gene are SGHRS and YFSETQ. V was pared by 2 bases and J by 1 base, with 1 base of the junction left unmatched. CDR3 region: CASSFLAGGQETQYF. CDR3 coding DNA: TGCGCCAGCAGCTTCCTAGCGGGGGGCCAAGAGACCCAGTACTTC. The whole variable domain, filled in from reference TRBV5-1 and TRBJ2-5, reads KAGVTQTPRYLIKTRGQQVTLSCSPISGHRSVSWYQQTPGQGLQFLFEYFSETQRNKGNFPGRFSGRQFSNSRSEMNVSTLELGDSALYLCASSFLAGGQETQYFGPGTRLLVL.

This clone was recorded many times. This rearrangement joins TRBV10-1 to TRBJ2-1; 7 positions match TRBD2. The V gene end was trimmed by 6 bases and the J gene end by 6 bases; junction bases not matched to a gene: 8. Germline-derived CDR1 and CDR2 are WNHNN and SYGVQD (reference sequence). The CDR3 is made up of 14 amino acids. CDR3 DNA: TGCGCCAGCAGGGGGGGGGGGTTCATCAATGAGCAGTTCTTC. Translating gives CASRGGGFINEQFF.

This rearrangement joins TRBV19 to TRBJ1-1; D ambiguous. This CDR3 contains 16 residues. Germline V gene sequence: CDR1 LNHDA, CDR2 SQIVND (reference sequence). V was pared by 5 bases and J by 5 bases, with 21 bases between. This chain's CDR3 is CASSVVWAPLETEAFF. The DNA for the CDR3 is TGTGCCAGTAGTGTCGTCTGGGCGCCCCTGGAGACTGAAGCTTTCTTT.

This chain links TRBV19 with TRBJ2-7; TRBD1 matches 7 bases. Germline V lookup: CDR1 LNHDA, CDR2 SQIVND (reference sequence). Trimming at V came to 3 bases and at J to 0 bases, leaving 5 bases not matched to a gene. This CDR3 is 15 amino acids long. The DNA of the CDR3 is TGTGCCAGTAGTATCCTCGGACAGGCCTCCTACGAGCAGTACTTC. It specifies CASSILGQASYEQYF. The full variable domain, its missing parts supplied by reference TRBV19 and TRBJ2-7, is DGGITQSPKYLFRKEGQNVTLSCEQNLNHDAMYWYRQDPGQGLRLIYYSQIVNDFQKGDIAEGYSVSREKKESFPLTVTSAQKNPTAFYLCASSILGQASYEQYFGPGTRLTVT.

By its share, this clone is medium-sized. The chain couples TRBV19 to TRBJ1-6; D gene unclear. The CDR3 contains 16 residues. V was shortened by 6 bases and J by 3 bases, with 15 bases between the two germline ends. Germline V lookup: CDR1 LNHDA, CDR2 SQIVND (reference sequence). Written as DNA, the CDR3 is TGTGCCAGTAGCCTTCAGGAGCATTTCTATAATTCACCCCTCCACTTT. Protein: CASSLQEHFYNSPLHF.

The V call is TRBV12-3 or TRBV12-4, the J call TRBJ2-5; D not resolved. The CDR3 consists of 11 residues. V gave up 6 bases and J gave up 5 bases, with 7 bases separating them. The CDR3 reads CASSPGETQYF. In DNA, the CDR3 is TGTGCCAGCAGCCCCGGGGAGACCCAGTACTTC.

This clone showed up many times. The V and J genes are TRBV30 and TRBJ1-4, with unresolved D. There are 13 residues in the CDR3. Between the trimmed V and J ends, which lost 4 bases and 0 bases, there was a span of 6 bases. Germline V gene sequence: CDR1 GTSNPN, CDR2 SVGIG (reference sequence). The CDR3 sequence: CAWTFATNEKLFF. Here the CDR3 DNA reads TGTGCCTGGACCTTCGCAACTAATGAAAAACTGTTTTTT.

This clone rates as medium-sized. The chain carries TRBV20-1 and TRBJ2-1; 8 bases are a match to TRBD2. V shed 4 bases and J 6 bases; nucleotides not matched to a gene: 5. Germline-derived CDR1 and CDR2 are DFQATT and SNEGSKA (reference sequence). The CDR3 covers 13 residues. The CDR3 sequence is CSATGTRSNEQFF. The CDR3 DNA is TGCAGTGCTACCGGGACTAGAAGCAATGAGCAGTTCTTC.

Points on this clone: The junction does not match germline at one end; this may be a read error. V is TRBV11-2 and J is TRBJ2-5; TRBD1 matches at 9 bases. The germline V gene encodes CDR1 SGHAT and CDR2 FQNNGV. The CDR3 extends over 13 amino acids. Here the CDR3 reads CAGSYRGHETQYF. The CDR3 DNA is TGTGCCGGCAGCTACAGGGGGCATGAGACCCAGTACTTC.

This clone was recorded at least ten times. This may be a read error: a much more frequent sequence differs by one nucleotide. Other DNA sequences from this sample encode an identical CDR3 as well. J is TRBJ2-7 and V is TRBV7-9; D gene uncertain. Per the germline V gene, CDR1 is SEHNR and CDR2 is FQNEAQ (reference sequence). The CDR3 has 13 residues. CDR3 sequence: CASTPSGPYEQYF. The CDR3, as DNA: TGCGCCAGCACCCCCTCCGGGCCATACGAGCAGTACTTC.

This clone was counted at least ten times. The chain joins TRBV6-1 to TRBJ2-5; D is ambiguous. V was pared by 5 bases and J by 5 bases, with 6 bases between. There are 11 residues in the CDR3. CDR1 is MNHNS and CDR2 is SASEGT in the germline V gene. In nucleotides, the CDR3 is TGTGCCAGCAGTTATGGGGAGACCCAGTACTTC. It is translated as CASSYGETQYF.

This clone was counted ten times or more. The chain uses TRBV7-9 and TRBJ2-1; D unclear. V was cut by 7 bases and J by 0 bases, with 10 bases left in between. From germline, CDR1 is SEHNR and CDR2 FQNEAQ (reference sequence). CDR3 length: 14 amino acids. This chain's CDR3 is CASISQSSYNEQFF. The DNA of the CDR3 is TGTGCCAGCATAAGCCAGAGCTCCTACAATGAGCAGTTCTTC.